The T cell receptor beta chain described here comes from a study of Graves' ophthalmopathy and Graves' hyperthyroidism. Overall study: Peripheral blood was obtained at first diagnosis, ahead of any treatment.

People with hyperthyroidism were aged 18 to 65 and newly diagnosed, under 2 months' duration. Ineligible for inclusion were patients with other autoimmune diseases, uncontrolled infections, pregnancy or lactation. PBMCs were density-gradient isolated from roughly 10 ml fresh blood. Trimming pared 5 bases from V and 3 bases from J, leaving 13 bases between. The length of the CDR3 is 15 residues. Germline V gene sequence: CDR1 SGHVS, CDR2 FQNEAQ. For repertoire sequencing, the TCR beta CDR3 regions were amplified from RNA transcripts. HTBI primers primed a first-round RT-PCR, and a second-round multiplex PCR followed. TCRdb reprocessed the multiplex PCR reads with MiXCR, giving one entry per CDR3 protein. The top ten clones hold roughly 7% of a sample with roughly 380,000 distinct CDR3 sequences, roughly 15% of them seen once.

This chain connects TRBV7-8 to TRBJ2-2; TRBD2 might be the D (5 bases). The clonotype was recovered from a woman under 30 with stable Graves' hyperthyroidism. Sequenced input: peripheral blood. CDR3 residues: CASSRDASYTGELFF. The CDR3 bases are TGTGCCAGCAGCCGGGATGCTAGCTACACCGGGGAGCTGTTTTTT.